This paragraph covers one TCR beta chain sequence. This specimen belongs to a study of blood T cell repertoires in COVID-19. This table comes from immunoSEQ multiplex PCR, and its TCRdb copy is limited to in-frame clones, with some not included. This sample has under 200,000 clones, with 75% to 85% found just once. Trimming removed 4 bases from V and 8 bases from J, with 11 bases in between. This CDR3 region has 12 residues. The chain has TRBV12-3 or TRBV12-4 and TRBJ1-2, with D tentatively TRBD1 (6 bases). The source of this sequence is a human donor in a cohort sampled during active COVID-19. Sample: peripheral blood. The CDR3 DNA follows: TGTGCCAGCAGTTCCACAGGGCAGGGCTACACCTTC. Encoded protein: CASSSTGQGYTF.